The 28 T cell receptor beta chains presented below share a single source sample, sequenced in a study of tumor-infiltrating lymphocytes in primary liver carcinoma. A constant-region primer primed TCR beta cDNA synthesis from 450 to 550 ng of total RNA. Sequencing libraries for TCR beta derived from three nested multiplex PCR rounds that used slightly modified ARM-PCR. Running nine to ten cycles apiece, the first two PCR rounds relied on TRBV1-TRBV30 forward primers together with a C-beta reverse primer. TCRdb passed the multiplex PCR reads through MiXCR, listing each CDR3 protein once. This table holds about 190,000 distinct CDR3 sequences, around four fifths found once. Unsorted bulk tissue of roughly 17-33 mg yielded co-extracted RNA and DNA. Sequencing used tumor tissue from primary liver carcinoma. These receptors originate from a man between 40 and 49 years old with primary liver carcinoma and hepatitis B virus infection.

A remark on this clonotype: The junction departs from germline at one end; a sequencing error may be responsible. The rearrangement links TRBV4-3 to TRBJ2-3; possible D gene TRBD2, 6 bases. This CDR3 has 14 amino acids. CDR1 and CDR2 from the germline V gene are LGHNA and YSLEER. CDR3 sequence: CASSQGGASGTQNF. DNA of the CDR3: TGCGCCAGCAGCCAGGGGGGTGCATCAGGCACGCAGAATTTT.

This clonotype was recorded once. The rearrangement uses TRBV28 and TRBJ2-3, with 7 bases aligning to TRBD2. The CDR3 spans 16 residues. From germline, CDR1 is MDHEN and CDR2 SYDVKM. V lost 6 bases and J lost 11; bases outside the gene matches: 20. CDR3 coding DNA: TGTGCCAGCAGGCTAGGAGTGGGAGGGGAAGGGTATAGGCAGTATTTT. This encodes CASRLGVGGEGYRQYF.

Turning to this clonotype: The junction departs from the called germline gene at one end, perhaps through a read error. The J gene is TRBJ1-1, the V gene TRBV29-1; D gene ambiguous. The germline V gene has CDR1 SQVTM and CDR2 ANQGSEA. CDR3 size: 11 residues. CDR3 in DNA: TGCAGCGTCGGTAGGGAAGCTGAAGCTTTCTTC. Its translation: CSVGREAEAFF.

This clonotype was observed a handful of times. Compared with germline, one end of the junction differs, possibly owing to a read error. The CDR3 bases are TGCAGCGTTTGGGGGGGGCAAGAGACTCAGTACTTC. Its translation is CSVWGGQETQYF. This chain joins TRBV29-1 and TRBJ2-5; D is perhaps TRBD2 (7 bases). Germline CDR1 is SQVTM and CDR2 is ANQGSEA. This CDR3 has 12 amino acids. The complete variable domain, with remaining parts taken from reference TRBV29-1 and TRBJ2-5, reads SAVISQKPSRDICQRGTSLTIQCQVDSQVTMMFWYRQQPGQSLTLIATANQGSEATYESGFVIDKFPISRPNLTFSTLTVSNMSPEDSSIYLCSVWGGQETQYFGPGTRLLVL.

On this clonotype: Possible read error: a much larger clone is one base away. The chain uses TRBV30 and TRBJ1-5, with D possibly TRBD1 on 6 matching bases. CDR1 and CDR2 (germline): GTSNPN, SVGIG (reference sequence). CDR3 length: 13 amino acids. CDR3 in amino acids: CAWRRRGDQSQHF. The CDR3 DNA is TGTGCCTGGAGGAGGAGGGGGGATCAGTCCCAGCATTTT.

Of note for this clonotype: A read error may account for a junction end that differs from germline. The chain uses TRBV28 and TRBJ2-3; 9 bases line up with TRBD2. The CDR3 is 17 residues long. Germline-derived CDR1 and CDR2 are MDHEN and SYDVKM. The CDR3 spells CPSSSGTSGRYSDTQYF. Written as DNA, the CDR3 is TGTCCCAGCAGTTCCGGGACCAGCGGGAGGTATTCAGATACGCAGTATTTT. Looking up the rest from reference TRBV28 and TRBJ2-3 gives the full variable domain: DVKVTQSSRYLVKRTGEKVFLECVQDMDHENMFWYRQDPGLGLRLIYFSYDVKMKEKGDIPEGYSVSREKKERFSLILESASTNQTSMYLCPSSSGTSGRYSDTQYFGPGTRLTVL.

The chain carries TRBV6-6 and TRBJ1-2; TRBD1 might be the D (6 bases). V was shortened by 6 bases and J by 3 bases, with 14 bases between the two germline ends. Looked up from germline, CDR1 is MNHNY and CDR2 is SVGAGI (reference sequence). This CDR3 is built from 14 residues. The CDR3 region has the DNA TGTGCCAGCAGGGGAACAGGGTGTGACTATGGCTACACCTTC. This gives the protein CASRGTGCDYGYTF.

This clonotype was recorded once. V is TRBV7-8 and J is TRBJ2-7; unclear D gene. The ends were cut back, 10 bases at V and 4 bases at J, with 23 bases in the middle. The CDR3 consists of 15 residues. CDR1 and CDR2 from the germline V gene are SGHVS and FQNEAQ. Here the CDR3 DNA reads TGTGCCAACACCGTTAGGTCAGCACCGGCGTACGAGCAGTACTTC. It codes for CANTVRSAPAYEQYF.

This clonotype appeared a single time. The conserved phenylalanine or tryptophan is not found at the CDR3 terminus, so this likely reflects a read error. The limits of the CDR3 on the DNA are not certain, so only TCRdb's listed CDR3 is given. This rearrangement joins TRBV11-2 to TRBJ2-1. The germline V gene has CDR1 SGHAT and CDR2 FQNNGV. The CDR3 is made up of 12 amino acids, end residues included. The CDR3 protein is CASSYNYIEQFL.

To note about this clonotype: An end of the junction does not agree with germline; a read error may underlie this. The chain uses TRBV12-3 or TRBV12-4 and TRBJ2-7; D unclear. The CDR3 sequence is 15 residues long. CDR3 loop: CASSSLIVLKNEQYF. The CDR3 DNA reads TGTGCTAGCAGTTCATTGATAGTGCTAAAGAACGAGCAGTACTTC.

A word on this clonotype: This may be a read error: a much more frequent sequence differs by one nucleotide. The CDR3: CVWNKREKDIQYF. The CDR3 DNA reads TGTGTCTGGAATAAGCGGGAGAAGGACATTCAGTACTTC. This chain connects TRBV30 to TRBJ2-4, with TRBD2 matching over 8 bases. CDR1 is GTSNPN and CDR2 is SVGIG in the germline V gene (reference sequence). This CDR3 spans 13 amino acids.

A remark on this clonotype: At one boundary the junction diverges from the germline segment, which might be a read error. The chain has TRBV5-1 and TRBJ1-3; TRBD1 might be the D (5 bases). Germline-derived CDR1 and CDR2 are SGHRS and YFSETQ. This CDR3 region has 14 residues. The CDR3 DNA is TGCGCCAGCAGCTTGACAGGTCCAGGAAACAGCATATACTTT. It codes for CASSLTGPGNSIYF. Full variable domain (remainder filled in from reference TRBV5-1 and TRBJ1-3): KAGVTQTPRYLIKTRGQQVTLSCSPISGHRSVSWYQQTPGQGLQFLFEYFSETQRNKGNFPGRFSGRQFSNSRSEMNVSTLELGDSALYLCASSLTGPGNSIYFGEGSWLTVV.

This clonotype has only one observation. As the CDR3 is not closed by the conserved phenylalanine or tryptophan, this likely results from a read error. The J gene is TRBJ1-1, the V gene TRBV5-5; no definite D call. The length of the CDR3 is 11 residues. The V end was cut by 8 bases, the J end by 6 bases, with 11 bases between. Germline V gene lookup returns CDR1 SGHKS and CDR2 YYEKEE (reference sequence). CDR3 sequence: CASRLTAEAFS. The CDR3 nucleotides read TGTGCCAGTAGATTGACGGCTGAAGCTTTCTCT.

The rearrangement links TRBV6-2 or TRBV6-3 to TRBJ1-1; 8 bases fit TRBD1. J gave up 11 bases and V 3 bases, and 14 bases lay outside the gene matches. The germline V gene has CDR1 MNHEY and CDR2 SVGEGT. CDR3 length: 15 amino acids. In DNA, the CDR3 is TGTGCCAGCAGTTATGGACAGGGAAAGAACAATGATGCTTTCTTT. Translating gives CASSYGQGKNNDAFF.

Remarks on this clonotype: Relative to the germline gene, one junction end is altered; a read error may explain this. The CDR3 sequence: CASTPGGGNYGYTF. Here the CDR3 DNA reads TGTGCCAGCACCCCAGGGGGAGGAAACTATGGCTATACCTTC. This rearrangement joins TRBV12-3 or TRBV12-4 to TRBJ1-2, with 7 nucleotides matching TRBD1. The CDR3 extends over 14 amino acids.

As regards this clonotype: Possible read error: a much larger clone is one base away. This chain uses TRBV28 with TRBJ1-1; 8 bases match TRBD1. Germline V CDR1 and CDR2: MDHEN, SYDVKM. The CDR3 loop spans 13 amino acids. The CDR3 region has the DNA TGTGCCAGAAGTTCGTGGACAGGGAGGGATGCTTTCTTT. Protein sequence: CARSSWTGRDAFF.

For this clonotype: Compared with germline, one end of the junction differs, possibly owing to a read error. The CDR3 sequence is CASTQRRGGEQYF. The CDR3 bases are TGTGCTAGCACCCAACGACGGGGTGGCGAGCAGTACTTC. This chain uses TRBV6-5 with TRBJ2-7; D perhaps matches TRBD2 (5 bases). This CDR3 is built from 13 residues. Looked up from germline, CDR1 is MNHEY and CDR2 is SVGAGI.

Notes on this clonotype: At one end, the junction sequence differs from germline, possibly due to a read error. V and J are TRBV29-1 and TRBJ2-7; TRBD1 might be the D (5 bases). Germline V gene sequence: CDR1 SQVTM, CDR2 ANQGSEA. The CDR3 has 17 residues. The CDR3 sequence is CSILGRFDRPPSYEQYF. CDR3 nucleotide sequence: TGCAGCATCTTAGGGCGCTTCGACAGACCCCCCTCCTACGAACAGTACTTC.

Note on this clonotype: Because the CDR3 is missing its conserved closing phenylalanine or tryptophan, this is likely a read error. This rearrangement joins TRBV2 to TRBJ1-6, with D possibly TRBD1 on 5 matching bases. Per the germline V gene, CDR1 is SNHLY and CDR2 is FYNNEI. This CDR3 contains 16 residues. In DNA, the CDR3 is TGTACCAGCAGCCTACAGGAAAACTCCTATAATTCAGCCCTCCACTAT. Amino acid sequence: CTSSLQENSYNSALHY.

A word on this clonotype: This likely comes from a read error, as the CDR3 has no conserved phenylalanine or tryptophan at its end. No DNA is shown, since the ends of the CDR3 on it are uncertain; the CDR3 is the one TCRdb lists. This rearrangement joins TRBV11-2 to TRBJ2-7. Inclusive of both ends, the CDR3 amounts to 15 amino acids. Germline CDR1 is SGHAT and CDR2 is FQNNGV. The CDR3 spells CASSSGRLYAREEYI.

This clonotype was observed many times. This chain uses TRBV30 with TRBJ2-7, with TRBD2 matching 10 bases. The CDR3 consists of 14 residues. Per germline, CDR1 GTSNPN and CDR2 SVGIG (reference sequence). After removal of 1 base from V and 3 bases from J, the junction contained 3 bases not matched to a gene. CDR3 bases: TGTGCCTGGAGTGGGACTAGCGGATTCTACGAGCAGTACTTC. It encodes CAWSGTSGFYEQYF. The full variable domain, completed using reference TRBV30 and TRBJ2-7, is SQTIHQWPATLVQPVGSPLSLECTVEGTSNPNLYWYRQAAGRGLQLLFYSVGIGQISSEVPQNLSASRPQDRQFILSSKKLLLSDSGFYLCAWSGTSGFYEQYFGPGTRLTVT.

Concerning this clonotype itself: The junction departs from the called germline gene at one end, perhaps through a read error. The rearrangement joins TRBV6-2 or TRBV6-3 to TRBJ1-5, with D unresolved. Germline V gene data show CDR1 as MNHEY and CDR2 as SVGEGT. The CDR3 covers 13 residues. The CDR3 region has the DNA TGTACCAGCAGTTACCGGGCCGAGCAGCCCCAGCATTTC. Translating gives CTSSYRAEQPQHF.

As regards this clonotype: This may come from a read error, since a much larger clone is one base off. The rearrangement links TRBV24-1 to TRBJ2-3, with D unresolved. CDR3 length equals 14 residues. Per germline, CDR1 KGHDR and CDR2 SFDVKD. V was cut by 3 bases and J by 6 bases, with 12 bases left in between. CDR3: CATSDRGPVDTQYF. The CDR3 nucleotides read TGTGCCACCAGTGATCGTGGCCCCGTGGATACGCAGTATTTT.

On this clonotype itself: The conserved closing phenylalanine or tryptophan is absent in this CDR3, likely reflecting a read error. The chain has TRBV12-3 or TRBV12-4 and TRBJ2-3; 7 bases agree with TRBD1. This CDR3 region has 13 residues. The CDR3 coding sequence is TGTGTCAGCAGTTTGACAGGGACAGATACGCAGTATCTT. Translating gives CVSSLTGTDTQYL.

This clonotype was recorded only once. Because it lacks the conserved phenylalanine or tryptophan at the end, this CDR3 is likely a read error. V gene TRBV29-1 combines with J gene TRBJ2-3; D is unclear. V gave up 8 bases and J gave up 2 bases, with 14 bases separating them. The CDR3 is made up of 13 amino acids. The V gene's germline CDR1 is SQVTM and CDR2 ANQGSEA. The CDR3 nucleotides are TGCAGCTTCCGGGCAACTAACACAGATACGCAGTATTTA. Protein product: CSFRATNTDTQYL.

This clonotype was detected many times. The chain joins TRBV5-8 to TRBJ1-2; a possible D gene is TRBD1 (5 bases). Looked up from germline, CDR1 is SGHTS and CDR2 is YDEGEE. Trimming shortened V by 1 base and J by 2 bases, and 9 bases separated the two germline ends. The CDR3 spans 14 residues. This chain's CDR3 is CASSLHGANYGYTF. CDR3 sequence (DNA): TGTGCCAGCAGCTTGCACGGGGCGAACTATGGCTACACCTTC.

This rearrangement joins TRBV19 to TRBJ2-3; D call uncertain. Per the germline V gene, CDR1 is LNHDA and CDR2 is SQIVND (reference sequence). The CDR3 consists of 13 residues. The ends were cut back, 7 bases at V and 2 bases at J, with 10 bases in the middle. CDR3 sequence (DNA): TGTGCCAGTATTTGGACCGTCACAGATACGCAGTATTTT. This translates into CASIWTVTDTQYF.

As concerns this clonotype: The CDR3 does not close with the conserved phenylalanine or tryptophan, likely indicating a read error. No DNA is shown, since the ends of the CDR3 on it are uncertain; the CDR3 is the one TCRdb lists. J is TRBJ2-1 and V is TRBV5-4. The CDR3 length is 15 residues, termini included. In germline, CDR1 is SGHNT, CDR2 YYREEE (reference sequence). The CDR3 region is CASSLDASSYNEQLI.